These T cell receptor beta chains were read from a single sample in a study of blood T cell repertoires in COVID-19. Produced via immunoSEQ multiplex PCR; TCRdb's table is partial and in-frame only. The table shows hundreds of thousands of clones, with roughly 88% occurring only once. Specimen: peripheral blood. These receptors all come from a woman in her thirties who had recovered from COVID-19. Each CDR3 is given with its conserved first and last residue. D genes are given only for firm matches. Clone size is not always given. Where it is, it says once, few, many or a class for expanded clones.

clone size: NA
D gene: NA
V gene: TRBV27
J gene: TRBJ1-1
CDR3 DNA: TGTGCCAGCAGCCGGACTCCAGTTGATGAAGCTTTCTTT
CDR3 protein: CASSRTPVDEAFF

clone size: NA
D gene: TRBD1
V gene: TRBV6-1
J gene: TRBJ1-2
CDR3 DNA: TGTGCCAGCAGTGAAGCCCCACAGGGGAGCTATGGCTACACCTTC
CDR3 protein: CASSEAPQGSYGYTF

clone size: NA
D gene: NA
V gene: TRBV6-1
J gene: TRBJ2-7
CDR3 DNA: TGTGCCAGCAGTGATCTGGTGACTACCACATTCCTGGGGCAGTACTTC
CDR3 protein: CASSDLVTTTFLGQYF

clone size: NA
D gene: NA
V gene: TRBV7-8
J gene: TRBJ2-1
CDR3 DNA: TGTGCCAGCAGCTTCCAAGGGGATAACCCCTACAATGAGCAGTTCTTC
CDR3 protein: CASSFQGDNPYNEQFF

clone size: NA
D gene: NA
V gene: TRBV5-1
J gene: TRBJ2-7
CDR3 DNA: TGCGCCAGCAGCCCCGACAGACCCTACGAGCAGTACTTC
CDR3 protein: CASSPDRPYEQYF

clone size: NA
D gene: NA
V gene: TRBV9
J gene: TRBJ2-1
CDR3 DNA: TGTGCCAGCAGCGTAGACAGAGGGATATACAATGAGCAGTTCTTC
CDR3 protein: CASSVDRGIYNEQFF

clone size: few
D gene: NA
V gene: TRBV6-6
J gene: TRBJ1-6
CDR3 DNA: TGTGCCAGCAGTTCGGCAAGGACTTATAATTCACCCCTCCACTTT
CDR3 protein: CASSSARTYNSPLHF

clone size: NA
D gene: NA
V gene: TRBV5-1
J gene: TRBJ2-7
CDR3 DNA: TGCGCCAGCAGCCAAAGAGAGAGTTCCTACGAGCAGTACTTC
CDR3 protein: CASSQRESSYEQYF

clone size: NA
D gene: NA
V gene: TRBV7-3
J gene: TRBJ2-6
CDR3 DNA: TGTGCCAGCAGCTTATCCAAAGGGGCCAACGTCCTGACTTTC
CDR3 protein: CASSLSKGANVLTF

clone size: NA
D gene: TRBD1
V gene: TRBV6-2/TRBV6-3
J gene: TRBJ2-2
CDR3 DNA: TGTGCCAGCAGTGTCTATGGGACAGGTAACACCGGGGAGCTGTTTTTT
CDR3 protein: CASSVYGTGNTGELFF

clone size: NA
D gene: TRBD1
V gene: TRBV19
J gene: TRBJ2-3
CDR3 DNA: TGTGCCAGTACAGGGGGCGCAGATACGCAGTATTTT
CDR3 protein: CASTGGADTQYF

clone size: few
D gene: NA
V gene: TRBV28
J gene: TRBJ2-7
CDR3 DNA: TGTGCCAGCAGTTTTGGAGGGGCCGAGCAGTACTTC
CDR3 protein: CASSFGGAEQYF

clone size: NA
D gene: NA
V gene: TRBV27
J gene: TRBJ1-2
CDR3 DNA: TGTGCCAGCAGGCCCGGACAGAGCGATGGCTACACCTTC
CDR3 protein: CASRPGQSDGYTF

clone size: NA
D gene: NA
V gene: TRBV27
J gene: TRBJ2-2
CDR3 DNA: TGTGCCAGCACGGAGGGGTACACCGGGGAGCTGTTTTTT
CDR3 protein: CASTEGYTGELFF

clone size: NA
D gene: TRBD1
V gene: TRBV6-5
J gene: TRBJ2-7
CDR3 DNA: TGTGCCAGCAGGGACAGGGGGCTTAAGCAGTACTTC
CDR3 protein: CASRDRGLKQYF

clone size: NA
D gene: TRBD2
V gene: TRBV5-5
J gene: TRBJ2-3
CDR3 DNA: TGTGCCAGCATCTCTAGCGGGGGTTCAGATACGCAGTATTTT
CDR3 protein: CASISSGGSDTQYF

clone size: NA
D gene: TRBD1
V gene: TRBV7-2
J gene: TRBJ1-6
CDR3 DNA: TGTGCCAGCAGCTCGGACAGGAGCTCCTATAATTCACCCCTCCACTTT
CDR3 protein: CASSSDRSSYNSPLHF

clone size: once
D gene: TRBD1
V gene: TRBV4-1
J gene: TRBJ1-5
CDR3 DNA: TGCGCCAGCAGCCAGAGGGCAGGGGGTAATCAGCCCCAGCATTTT
CDR3 protein: CASSQRAGGNQPQHF

clone size: NA
D gene: NA
V gene: TRBV5-1
J gene: TRBJ1-5
CDR3 DNA: TGCGCCAGCAGCTTGGGGGGCCAGGCCGATCAGCCCCAGCATTTT
CDR3 protein: CASSLGGQADQPQHF

clone size: NA
D gene: TRBD1
V gene: TRBV10-3
J gene: TRBJ2-7
CDR3 DNA: TGTGCCATGGGGAAGGGACAGTTTCTCGACGAGCAGTACTTC
CDR3 protein: CAMGKGQFLDEQYF

clone size: NA
D gene: NA
V gene: TRBV3-1/TRBV3-2
J gene: TRBJ1-1
CDR3 DNA: TGTGCCAGCAGCCGGGGGGTCAGCACTGAAGCTTTCTTT
CDR3 protein: CASSRGVSTEAFF

clone size: NA
D gene: TRBD1
V gene: TRBV19
J gene: TRBJ1-5
CDR3 DNA: TGTGCCAGTAGTACCATCCAGGGGGCCAGCAATCAGCCCCAGCATTTT
CDR3 protein: CASSTIQGASNQPQHF

clone size: NA
D gene: NA
V gene: TRBV28
J gene: TRBJ2-7
CDR3 DNA: TGTGCCAGCAGCCCCGGAGGGGCTATGGGCGAGCAGTACTTC
CDR3 protein: CASSPGGAMGEQYF

clone size: NA
D gene: TRBD1
V gene: TRBV7-3
J gene: TRBJ1-2
CDR3 DNA: TGTGCCAGCAGCTTATCGGGGACAGAACATGGCTACACCTTC
CDR3 protein: CASSLSGTEHGYTF

clone size: NA
D gene: NA
V gene: TRBV28
J gene: TRBJ2-2
CDR3 DNA: TGTGCCAGCACCGGAACCCTGAGGGACACCGGGGAGCTGTTTTTT
CDR3 protein: CASTGTLRDTGELFF

clone size: NA
D gene: NA
V gene: TRBV14
J gene: TRBJ2-1
CDR3 DNA: TGTGCCAGCAGCCCCCGGGGAAGCTCCTACAATGAGCAGTTCTTC
CDR3 protein: CASSPRGSSYNEQFF

clone size: NA
D gene: NA
V gene: TRBV7-3
J gene: TRBJ1-1
CDR3 DNA: TGTGCCAGCAGCCTCTCAGGGGCGTCTGAAGCTTTCTTT
CDR3 protein: CASSLSGASEAFF

clone size: NA
D gene: NA
V gene: TRBV5-1
J gene: TRBJ1-4
CDR3 DNA: TGCGCCAGCAGGTCCGACAGGCGCCGTGGAAAACTGTTTTTT
CDR3 protein: CASRSDRRRGKLFF

clone size: NA
D gene: NA
V gene: TRBV19
J gene: TRBJ2-2
CDR3 DNA: TGTGCCAGTAGTATAGATGGTGCAGGGAACGTGGCCACCGGGGAGCTGTTTTTT
CDR3 protein: CASSIDGAGNVATGELFF

clone size: NA
D gene: NA
V gene: TRBV7-9
J gene: TRBJ2-3
CDR3 DNA: TGTGCCAGCAGCTTCGGACAGAACACAGATACGCAGTATTTT
CDR3 protein: CASSFGQNTDTQYF

clone size: NA
D gene: NA
V gene: TRBV6-5
J gene: TRBJ2-7
CDR3 DNA: TGTGCCAGCAGTTACTCGAACCCGGTGAGGACCTACGAGCAGTACTTC
CDR3 protein: CASSYSNPVRTYEQYF

clone size: NA
D gene: NA
V gene: TRBV7-9
J gene: TRBJ1-4
CDR3 DNA: TGTGCCAGCAGCCTCGGGCGGGAGGGGAATGAAAAACTGTTTTTT
CDR3 protein: CASSLGREGNEKLFF

clone size: NA
D gene: TRBD1
V gene: TRBV4-3
J gene: TRBJ1-6
CDR3 DNA: TGCGCCAGCAGCCAAGGGGGGAGTGGGGACAGGTATAATTCACCCCTCCACTTT
CDR3 protein: CASSQGGSGDRYNSPLHF

clone size: NA
D gene: NA
V gene: TRBV24-1
J gene: TRBJ2-3
CDR3 DNA: TGTGCCACCAGTGATTTGGTCAGGGCAACAGATACGCAGTATTTT
CDR3 protein: CATSDLVRATDTQYF

clone size: NA
D gene: NA
V gene: TRBV7-9
J gene: TRBJ2-6
CDR3 DNA: TGTGCATCGCGGGGTGGGGCCAACGTCCTGACTTTC
CDR3 protein: CASRGGANVLTF

clone size: NA
D gene: NA
V gene: TRBV7-2
J gene: TRBJ1-2
CDR3 DNA: TGTGCCAGCAGCTTAGCGCCCGACAGCAGAGATGGCTACACCTTC
CDR3 protein: CASSLAPDSRDGYTF

clone size: NA
D gene: NA
V gene: TRBV19
J gene: TRBJ1-5
CDR3 DNA: TGTGCCAGTAGTATCACACTAAATCAGCCCCAGCATTTT
CDR3 protein: CASSITLNQPQHF

clone size: NA
D gene: TRBD1
V gene: TRBV19
J gene: TRBJ2-2
CDR3 DNA: TGTGCCAGTAGTATTTTCCTTGACAGGGTCACGAACACCGGGGAGCTGTTTTTT
CDR3 protein: CASSIFLDRVTNTGELFF

clone size: NA
D gene: TRBD1
V gene: TRBV7-2
J gene: TRBJ2-7
CDR3 DNA: TGTGCCAGCAGCTCACCCGACAGGGGGCGCTACGAGCAGTACTTC
CDR3 protein: CASSSPDRGRYEQYF

clone size: NA
D gene: NA
V gene: TRBV7-9
J gene: TRBJ1-3
CDR3 DNA: TGTGCCAGCAGCTTGGAGGCTGGAAACACCATATATTTT
CDR3 protein: CASSLEAGNTIYF

clone size: NA
D gene: NA
V gene: TRBV30
J gene: TRBJ1-5
CDR3 DNA: TGTGCCTGGACCCCGGGGGTCGATAAAAATCAGCCCCAGCATTTT
CDR3 protein: CAWTPGVDKNQPQHF

clone size: NA
D gene: TRBD2
V gene: TRBV24-1
J gene: TRBJ2-3
CDR3 DNA: TGTGCCACCAGTGATTCAACTAGCGGGGGGGCAGGAGATACGCAGTATTTT
CDR3 protein: CATSDSTSGGAGDTQYF

clone size: once
D gene: TRBD1
V gene: TRBV25-1
J gene: TRBJ1-2
CDR3 DNA: TGTGCCAGCAGCGAAGGCGCAGGGGGCTATGGCTACACCTTC
CDR3 protein: CASSEGAGGYGYTF

clone size: NA
D gene: NA
V gene: TRBV5-1
J gene: TRBJ2-7
CDR3 DNA: TGCGCCAGCAGCTTAGACAGGCCCTCCTACGAGCAGTACTTC
CDR3 protein: CASSLDRPSYEQYF

clone size: NA
D gene: NA
V gene: TRBV19
J gene: TRBJ2-5
CDR3 DNA: TGTGCCACTAGGGGGCGGGGCGCGAGTGGAGTAAGAGAGACCCAGTACTTC
CDR3 protein: CATRGRGASGVRETQYF

clone size: NA
D gene: NA
V gene: TRBV27
J gene: TRBJ2-2
CDR3 DNA: TGTGCCAGCCGGCGGGGGCCCGGGGAGCTGTTTTTT
CDR3 protein: CASRRGPGELFF

clone size: NA
D gene: NA
V gene: TRBV6-1
J gene: TRBJ1-2
CDR3 DNA: TGTGCCAGCAGTGAAGGTACCTTAGATGGCTACACCTTC
CDR3 protein: CASSEGTLDGYTF

clone size: few
D gene: NA
V gene: TRBV7-8
J gene: TRBJ1-5
CDR3 DNA: TGTGCCAGCAGCGGTAGCGGAAATCAGCCCCAGCATTTT
CDR3 protein: CASSGSGNQPQHF

clone size: NA
D gene: NA
V gene: TRBV3-1/TRBV3-2
J gene: TRBJ2-7
CDR3 DNA: TGTGCCAGCAGCCAAGATTTTGCTAGATCCTACGAGCAGTACTTC
CDR3 protein: CASSQDFARSYEQYF

clone size: NA
D gene: NA
V gene: TRBV7-3
J gene: TRBJ2-7
CDR3 DNA: TGTGCCAGCAGCTTAGGTTCTAATAACGAGCAGTACTTC
CDR3 protein: CASSLGSNNEQYF

clone size: NA
D gene: NA
V gene: TRBV2
J gene: TRBJ1-2
CDR3 DNA: TGTGCCAGCAGTGAAGCGCTGTATGGCTCGACGGGGGGCTATTCAGGTGGCTACACCTTC
CDR3 protein: CASSEALYGSTGGYSGGYTF

clone size: NA
D gene: TRBD2
V gene: TRBV5-4
J gene: TRBJ2-5
CDR3 DNA: TGTGCCAGCAGCTCTGGACTAGCGGGGGTCCAAGAGACCCAGTACTTC
CDR3 protein: CASSSGLAGVQETQYF

clone size: once
D gene: TRBD1
V gene: TRBV12-5
J gene: TRBJ2-3
CDR3 DNA: TGTGCTAGTGGGGATACAGGGGGTGTTCCAGATACGCAGTATTTT
CDR3 protein: CASGDTGGVPDTQYF

clone size: few
D gene: TRBD1
V gene: TRBV5-1
J gene: TRBJ1-2
CDR3 DNA: TGCGCCAGCAGCCTAAAACCGGACAGGGTTAATGGCTACACCTTC
CDR3 protein: CASSLKPDRVNGYTF

clone size: NA
D gene: NA
V gene: TRBV7-2
J gene: TRBJ1-5
CDR3 DNA: TGTGCCAGCAGCTTAGTGGCAGGGAGCAATCAGCCCCAGCATTTT
CDR3 protein: CASSLVAGSNQPQHF

clone size: once
D gene: NA
V gene: TRBV28
J gene: TRBJ2-7
CDR3 DNA: TGTGCCAGCGGTAAGGGGGGGAGCTCCTACGAGCAGTACTTC
CDR3 protein: CASGKGGSSYEQYF

clone size: NA
D gene: TRBD1
V gene: TRBV6-2/TRBV6-3
J gene: TRBJ1-1
CDR3 DNA: TGTGCCAGCAGTTACTCGGACAGGGAGGAGGTCACTGAAGCTTTCTTT
CDR3 protein: CASSYSDREEVTEAFF